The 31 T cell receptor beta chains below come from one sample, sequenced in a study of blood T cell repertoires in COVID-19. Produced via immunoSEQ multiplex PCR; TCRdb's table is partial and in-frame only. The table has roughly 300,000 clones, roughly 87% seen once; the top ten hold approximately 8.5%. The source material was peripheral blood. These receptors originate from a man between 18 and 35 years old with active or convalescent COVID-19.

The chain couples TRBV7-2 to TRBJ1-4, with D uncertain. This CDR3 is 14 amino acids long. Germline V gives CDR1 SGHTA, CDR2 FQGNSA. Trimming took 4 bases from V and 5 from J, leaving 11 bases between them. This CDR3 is CASSSPGKNEKLFF. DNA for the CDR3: TGTGCCAGCAGCTCCCCCGGGAAAAATGAAAAACTGTTTTTT.

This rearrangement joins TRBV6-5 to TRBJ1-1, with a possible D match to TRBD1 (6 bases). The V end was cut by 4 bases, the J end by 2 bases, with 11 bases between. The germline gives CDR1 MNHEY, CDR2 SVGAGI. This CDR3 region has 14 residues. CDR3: CASSFFGGNTEAFF. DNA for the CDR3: TGTGCCAGCAGTTTCTTTGGGGGCAACACTGAAGCTTTCTTT.

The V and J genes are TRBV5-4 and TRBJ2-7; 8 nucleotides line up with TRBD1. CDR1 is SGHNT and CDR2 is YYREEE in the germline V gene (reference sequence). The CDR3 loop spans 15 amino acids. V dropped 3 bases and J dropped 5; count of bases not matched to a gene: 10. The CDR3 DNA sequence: TGTGCCAGCAGCTCCACGGGACAGGCGGTTAACGAGCAGTACTTC. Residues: CASSSTGQAVNEQYF.

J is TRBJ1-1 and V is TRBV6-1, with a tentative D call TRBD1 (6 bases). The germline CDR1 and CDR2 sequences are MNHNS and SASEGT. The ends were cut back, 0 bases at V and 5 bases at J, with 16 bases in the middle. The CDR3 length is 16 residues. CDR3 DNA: TGTGCCAGCAGTGAAGCGGGACACTGGGCGAGGACTGAAGCTTTCTTT. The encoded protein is CASSEAGHWARTEAFF.

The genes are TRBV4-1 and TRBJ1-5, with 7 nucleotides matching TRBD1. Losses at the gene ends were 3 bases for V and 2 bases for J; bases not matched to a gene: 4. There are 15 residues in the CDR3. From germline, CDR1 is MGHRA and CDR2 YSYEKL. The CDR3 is CASSHGQGGNQPQHF. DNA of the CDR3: TGCGCCAGCAGCCACGGTCAGGGGGGCAATCAGCCCCAGCATTTT.

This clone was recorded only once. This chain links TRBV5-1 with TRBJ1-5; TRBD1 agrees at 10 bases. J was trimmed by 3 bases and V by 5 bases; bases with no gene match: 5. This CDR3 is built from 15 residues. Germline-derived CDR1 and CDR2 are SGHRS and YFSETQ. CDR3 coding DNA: TGCGCCAGCAGACCGGACAGGGGGTTCAATCAGCCCCAGCATTTT. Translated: CASRPDRGFNQPQHF.

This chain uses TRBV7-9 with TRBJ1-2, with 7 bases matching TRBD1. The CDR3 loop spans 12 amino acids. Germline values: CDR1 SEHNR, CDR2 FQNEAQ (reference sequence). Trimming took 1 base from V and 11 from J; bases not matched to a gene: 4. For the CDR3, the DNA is TGTGCCAGCAGCTTAGAACTGACAGGGTACACCTTC. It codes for CASSLELTGYTF.

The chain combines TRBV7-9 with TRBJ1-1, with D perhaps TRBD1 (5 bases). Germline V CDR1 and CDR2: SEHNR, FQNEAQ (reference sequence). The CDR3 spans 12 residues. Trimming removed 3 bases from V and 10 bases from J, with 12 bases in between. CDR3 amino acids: CASSLARVGAFF. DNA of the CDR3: TGTGCCAGCAGCTTGGCCAGGGTAGGAGCTTTCTTT.

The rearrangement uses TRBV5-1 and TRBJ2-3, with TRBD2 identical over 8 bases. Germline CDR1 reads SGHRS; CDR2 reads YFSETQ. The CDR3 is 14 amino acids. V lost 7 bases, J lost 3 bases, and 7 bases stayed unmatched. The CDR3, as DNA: TGCGCCAGCGGCGGGGGGATGGGGACAGATACGCAGTATTTT. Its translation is CASGGGMGTDTQYF.

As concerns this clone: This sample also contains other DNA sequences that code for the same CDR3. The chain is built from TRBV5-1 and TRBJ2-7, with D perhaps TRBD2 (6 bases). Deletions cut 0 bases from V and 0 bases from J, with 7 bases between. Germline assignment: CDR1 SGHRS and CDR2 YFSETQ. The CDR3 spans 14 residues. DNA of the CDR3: TGCGCCAGCAGCTTGGCCGGGAGCTCCTACGAGCAGTACTTC. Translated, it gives CASSLAGSSYEQYF.

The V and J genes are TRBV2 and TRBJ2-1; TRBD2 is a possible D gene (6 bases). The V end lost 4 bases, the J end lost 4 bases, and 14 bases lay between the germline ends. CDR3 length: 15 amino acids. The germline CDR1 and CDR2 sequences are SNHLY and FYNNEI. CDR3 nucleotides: TGTGCCAGCAGTGTCCGCGGGAACACGTACAATGAGCAGTTCTTC. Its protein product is CASSVRGNTYNEQFF.

The chain's CDR3 is CASSKLSRLDNEQFF. In DNA form, the CDR3 reads TGTGCCAGCAGCAAATTGAGCAGGTTGGATAATGAGCAGTTCTTC. V is TRBV21-1 and J is TRBJ2-1; the D call TRBD1 from the table was never checked on the DNA. TRBV21-1 is termed a pseudogene. The CDR3 totals 15 residues.

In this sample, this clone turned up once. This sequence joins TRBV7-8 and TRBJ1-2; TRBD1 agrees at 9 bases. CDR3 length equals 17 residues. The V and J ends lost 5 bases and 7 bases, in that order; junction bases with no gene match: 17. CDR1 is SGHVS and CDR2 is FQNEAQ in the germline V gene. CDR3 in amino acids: CASSEAGTGLFGSGYTF. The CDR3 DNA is TGTGCCAGCAGCGAGGCCGGGACAGGGTTGTTCGGCTCTGGCTACACCTTC.

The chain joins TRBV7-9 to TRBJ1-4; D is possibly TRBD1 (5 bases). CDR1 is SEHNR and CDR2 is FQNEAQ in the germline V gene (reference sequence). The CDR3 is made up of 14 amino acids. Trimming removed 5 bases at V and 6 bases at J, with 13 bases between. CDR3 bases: TGTGCCAGCAGCCCGGGGGTCTTAGATGAAAAACTGTTTTTT. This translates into CASSPGVLDEKLFF.

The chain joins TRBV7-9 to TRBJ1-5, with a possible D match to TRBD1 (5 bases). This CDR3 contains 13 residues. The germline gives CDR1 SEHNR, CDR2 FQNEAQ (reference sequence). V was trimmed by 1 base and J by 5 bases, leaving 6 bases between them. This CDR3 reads CASSLVRDQPQHF. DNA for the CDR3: TGTGCCAGCAGCTTAGTCAGGGATCAGCCCCAGCATTTT.

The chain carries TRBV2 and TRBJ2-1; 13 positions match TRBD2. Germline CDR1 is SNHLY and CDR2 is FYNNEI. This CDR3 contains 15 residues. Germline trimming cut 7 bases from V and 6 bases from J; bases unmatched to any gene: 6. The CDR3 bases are TGTGCCAGCATCTTGACTAGCGGGGGGCCCAATGAGCAGTTCTTC. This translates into CASILTSGGPNEQFF.

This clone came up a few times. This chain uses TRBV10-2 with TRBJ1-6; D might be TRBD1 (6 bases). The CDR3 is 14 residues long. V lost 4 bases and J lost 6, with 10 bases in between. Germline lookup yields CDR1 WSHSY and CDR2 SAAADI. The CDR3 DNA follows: TGCGCCAGCAGTGCAGGACAGATTAATTCACCCCTCCACTTT. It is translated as CASSAGQINSPLHF.

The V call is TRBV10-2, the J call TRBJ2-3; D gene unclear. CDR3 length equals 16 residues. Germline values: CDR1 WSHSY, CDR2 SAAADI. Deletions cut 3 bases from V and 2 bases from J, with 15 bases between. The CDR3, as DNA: TGCGCCAGCAGTGAAAGTCAACTACCTAACACAGATACGCAGTATTTT. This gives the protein CASSESQLPNTDTQYF.

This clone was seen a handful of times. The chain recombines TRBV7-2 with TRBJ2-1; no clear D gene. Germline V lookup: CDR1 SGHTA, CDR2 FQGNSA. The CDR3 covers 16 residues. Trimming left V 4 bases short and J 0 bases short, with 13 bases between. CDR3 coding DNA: TGTGCCAGCAGCTATCGTGACTCCGCCTCCTACAATGAGCAGTTCTTC. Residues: CASSYRDSASYNEQFF.

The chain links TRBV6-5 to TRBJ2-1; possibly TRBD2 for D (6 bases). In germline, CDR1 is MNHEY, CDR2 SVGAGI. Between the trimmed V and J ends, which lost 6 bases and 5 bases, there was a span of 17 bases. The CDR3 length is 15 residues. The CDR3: CASRTEPGLHNEQFF. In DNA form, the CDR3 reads TGTGCCAGCAGGACTGAACCGGGACTCCACAATGAGCAGTTCTTC.

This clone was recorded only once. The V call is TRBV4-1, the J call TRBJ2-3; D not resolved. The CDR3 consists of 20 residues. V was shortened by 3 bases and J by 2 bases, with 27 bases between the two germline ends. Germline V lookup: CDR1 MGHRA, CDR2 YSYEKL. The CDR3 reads CASSHRFSGLGPDNTDTQYF. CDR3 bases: TGCGCCAGCAGCCACCGATTTTCTGGTTTGGGTCCCGACAACACAGATACGCAGTATTTT.

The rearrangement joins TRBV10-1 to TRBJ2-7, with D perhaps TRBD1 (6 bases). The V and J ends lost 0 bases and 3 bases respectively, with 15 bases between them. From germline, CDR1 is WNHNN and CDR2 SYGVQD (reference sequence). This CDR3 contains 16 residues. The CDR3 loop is CASSESNRQGIYEQYF. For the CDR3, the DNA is TGCGCCAGCAGTGAGTCGAATCGGCAGGGGATCTACGAGCAGTACTTC.

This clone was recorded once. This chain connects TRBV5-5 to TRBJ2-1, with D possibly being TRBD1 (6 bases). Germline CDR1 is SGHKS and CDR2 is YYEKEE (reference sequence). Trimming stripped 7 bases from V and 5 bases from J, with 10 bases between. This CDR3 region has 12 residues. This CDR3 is CASFGTHNEQFF. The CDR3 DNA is TGTGCCAGCTTCGGGACACACAATGAGCAGTTCTTC.

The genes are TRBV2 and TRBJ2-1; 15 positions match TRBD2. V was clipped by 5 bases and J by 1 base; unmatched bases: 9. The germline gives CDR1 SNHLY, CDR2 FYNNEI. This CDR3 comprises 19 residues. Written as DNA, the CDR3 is TGTGCCAGCAGTACGACCCCGGGACTAGCGGGGGGATCCTACAATGAGCAGTTCTTC. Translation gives CASSTTPGLAGGSYNEQFF.

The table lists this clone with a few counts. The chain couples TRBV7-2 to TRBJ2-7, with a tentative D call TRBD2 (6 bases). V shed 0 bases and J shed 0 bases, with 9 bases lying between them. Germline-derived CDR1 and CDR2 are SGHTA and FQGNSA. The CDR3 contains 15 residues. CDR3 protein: CASSLAGGNSYEQYF. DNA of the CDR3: TGTGCCAGCAGCTTAGCAGGAGGGAACTCCTACGAGCAGTACTTC.

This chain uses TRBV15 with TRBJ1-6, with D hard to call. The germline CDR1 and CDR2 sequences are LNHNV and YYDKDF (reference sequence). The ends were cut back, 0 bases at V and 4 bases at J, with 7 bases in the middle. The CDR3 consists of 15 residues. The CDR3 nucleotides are TGTGCCACCAGCAGAGATTTACAGTATAATTCACCCCTCCACTTT. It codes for CATSRDLQYNSPLHF.

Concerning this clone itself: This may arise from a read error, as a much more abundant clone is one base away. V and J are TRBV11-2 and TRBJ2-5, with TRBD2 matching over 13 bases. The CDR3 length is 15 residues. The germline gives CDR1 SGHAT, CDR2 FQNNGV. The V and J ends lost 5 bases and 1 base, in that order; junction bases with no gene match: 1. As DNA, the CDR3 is TGTGCCAGCAGCGGACTAGCGGGAGCCCAAGAGACCCAGTACTTC. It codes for CASSGLAGAQETQYF.

The CDR3 loop reads CASSQDSYGQGIYGYTF. CDR3 nucleotide sequence: TGCGCCAGCAGCCAAGATTCTTACGGGCAGGGTATCTATGGCTACACCTTC. The chain joins TRBV4-1 to TRBJ1-2; TRBD1 might be the D (5 bases). This CDR3 contains 17 residues. Trimming stripped 0 bases from V and 4 bases from J, with 18 bases between. The germline V gene encodes CDR1 MGHRA and CDR2 YSYEKL.

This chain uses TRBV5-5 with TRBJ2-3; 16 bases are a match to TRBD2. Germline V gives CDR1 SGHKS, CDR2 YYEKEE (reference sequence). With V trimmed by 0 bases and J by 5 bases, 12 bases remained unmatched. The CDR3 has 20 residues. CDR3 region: CASSLADPGTSGGVGDTQYF. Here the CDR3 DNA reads TGTGCCAGCAGCTTGGCTGACCCAGGGACTAGCGGGGGGGTAGGAGATACGCAGTATTTT. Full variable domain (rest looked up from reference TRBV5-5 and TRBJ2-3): DAGVTQSPTHLIKTRGQQVTLRCSPISGHKSVSWYQQVLGQGPQFIFQYYEKEERGRGNFPDRFSARQFPNYSSELNVNALLLGDSALYLCASSLADPGTSGGVGDTQYFGPGTRLTVL.

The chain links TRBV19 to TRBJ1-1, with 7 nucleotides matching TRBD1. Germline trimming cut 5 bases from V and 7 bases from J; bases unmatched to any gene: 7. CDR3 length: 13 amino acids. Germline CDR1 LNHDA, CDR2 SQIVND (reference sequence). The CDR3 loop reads CASSPGTAIEAFF. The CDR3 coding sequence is TGTGCCAGTAGTCCCGGGACAGCGATTGAAGCTTTCTTT.

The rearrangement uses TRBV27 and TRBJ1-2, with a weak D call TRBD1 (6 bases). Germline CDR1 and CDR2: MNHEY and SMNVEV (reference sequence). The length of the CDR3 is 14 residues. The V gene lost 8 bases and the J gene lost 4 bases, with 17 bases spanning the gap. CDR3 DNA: TGTGCCAGCCGGTTCGGGGGGCTTTCCTATGGCTACACCTTC. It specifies CASRFGGLSYGYTF.